The source of this T cell receptor (beta chain) is a study of cytomegalovirus exposure and HLA in healthy donors. It was with 60 Vbeta and 13 Jbeta primers that the PCR ran. Profiled with immunoSEQ multiplex PCR; TCRdb holds only in-frame clones, not every one. The table includes 150,000 to 200,000 clones, nearly 80% detected once. This clone was detected a few times. This CDR3 region has 16 residues. Trimming removed 3 bases at V and 4 bases at J, with 18 bases between. The germline CDR1 and CDR2 sequences are MNHEY and SMNVEV (reference sequence). The rearrangement uses TRBV27 and TRBJ1-1; TRBD1 might be the D (5 bases). Sequencing was carried out using PBMCs. The TCR originated in a man aged 35 to 55 in good health and CMV-seropositive. CDR3 amino acids: CASSFSPVVGGTEAFF. CDR3 coding DNA: TGTGCCAGCAGTTTCAGCCCCGTGGTGGGGGGCACTGAAGCTTTCTTT.